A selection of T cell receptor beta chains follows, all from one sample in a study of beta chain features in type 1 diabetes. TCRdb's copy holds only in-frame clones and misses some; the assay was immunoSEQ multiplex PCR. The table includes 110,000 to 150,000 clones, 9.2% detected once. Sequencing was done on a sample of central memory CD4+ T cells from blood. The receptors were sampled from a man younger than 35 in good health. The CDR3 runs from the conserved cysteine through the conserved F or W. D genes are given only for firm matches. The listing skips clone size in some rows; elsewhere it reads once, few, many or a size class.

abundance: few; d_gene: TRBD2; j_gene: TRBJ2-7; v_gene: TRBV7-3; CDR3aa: CASSLTSGTYEQYF; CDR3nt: TGTGCCAGCAGTTTGACTAGCGGGACGTACGAGCAGTACTTC
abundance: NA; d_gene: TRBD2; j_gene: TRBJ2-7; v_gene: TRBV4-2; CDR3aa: CASSQDLTSGTTSYEQYF; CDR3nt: TGTGCCAGCAGCCAAGATTTGACTAGCGGGACCACCTCCTACGAGCAGTACTTC
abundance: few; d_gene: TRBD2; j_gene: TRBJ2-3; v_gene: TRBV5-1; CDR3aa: CASRTSASTDTQYF; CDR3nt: TGCGCCAGCAGGACTAGCGCCAGCACAGATACGCAGTATTTT
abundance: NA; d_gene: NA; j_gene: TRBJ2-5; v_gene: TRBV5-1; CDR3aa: CASSLEAGQGETQYF; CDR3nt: TGCGCCAGCAGCTTGGAGGCAGGGCAAGGGGAGACCCAGTACTTC
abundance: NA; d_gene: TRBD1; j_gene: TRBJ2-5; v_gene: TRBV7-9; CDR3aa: CASSLSRDRGETQYF; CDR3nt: TGTGCCAGCAGCCTATCCCGGGACAGGGGAGAGACCCAGTACTTC
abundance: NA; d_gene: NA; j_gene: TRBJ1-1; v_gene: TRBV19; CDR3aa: CASSTHLNTEAFF; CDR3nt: TGTGCCAGTAGTACCCATTTGAACACTGAAGCTTTCTTT
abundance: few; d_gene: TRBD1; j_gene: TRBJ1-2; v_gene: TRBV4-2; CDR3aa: CASSQDPTGGSNYGYTF; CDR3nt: TGTGCCAGCAGCCAAGATCCGACAGGGGGTAGTAACTATGGCTACACCTTC
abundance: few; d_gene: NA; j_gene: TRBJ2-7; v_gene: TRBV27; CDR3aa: CASSSPPGRATSYEQYF; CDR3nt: TGTGCCAGCAGTTCCCCTCCCGGCAGGGCCACCTCCTACGAGCAGTACTTC
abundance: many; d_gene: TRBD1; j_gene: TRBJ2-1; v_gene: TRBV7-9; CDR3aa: CASSSGGGEFNEQFF; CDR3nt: TGTGCCAGCAGCTCAGGGGGCGGAGAATTCAATGAGCAGTTCTTC
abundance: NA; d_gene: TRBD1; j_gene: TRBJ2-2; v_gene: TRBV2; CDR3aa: CASSSQGADTGELFF; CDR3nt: TGTGCCAGCAGTTCACAGGGGGCGGACACCGGGGAGCTGTTTTTT
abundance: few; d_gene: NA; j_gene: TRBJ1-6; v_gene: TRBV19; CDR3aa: CASSSDNSPLHF; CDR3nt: TGTGCCAGTAGTTCCGATAATTCACCCCTCCACTTT
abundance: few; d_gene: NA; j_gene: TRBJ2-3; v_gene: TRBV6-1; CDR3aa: CASRTSTDTQYF; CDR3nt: TGTGCCAGCAGGACTAGCACAGATACGCAGTATTTT
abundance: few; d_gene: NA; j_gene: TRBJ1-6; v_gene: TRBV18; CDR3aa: CASSGQRFNSPLHF; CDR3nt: TGTGCCAGCTCAGGACAGAGATTTAATTCACCCCTCCACTTT
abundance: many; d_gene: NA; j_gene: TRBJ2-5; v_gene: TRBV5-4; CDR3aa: CASSPRAETSTQYF; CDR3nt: TGTGCCAGCAGCCCTAGAGCGGAAACCAGTACCCAGTACTTC
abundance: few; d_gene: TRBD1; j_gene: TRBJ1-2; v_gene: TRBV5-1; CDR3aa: CASSFTGGVNYGYTF; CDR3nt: TGCGCCAGCAGCTTTACAGGGGGAGTGAACTATGGCTACACCTTC
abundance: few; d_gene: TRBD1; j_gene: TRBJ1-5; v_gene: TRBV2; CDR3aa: CASSVTGDQPQHF; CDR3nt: TGTGCCAGCAGCGTTACAGGGGATCAGCCCCAGCATTTT
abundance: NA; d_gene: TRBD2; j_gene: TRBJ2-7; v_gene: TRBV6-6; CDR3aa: CASAASGDSYEQYF; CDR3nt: TGTGCCAGTGCCGCTAGCGGGGACTCCTACGAGCAGTACTTC
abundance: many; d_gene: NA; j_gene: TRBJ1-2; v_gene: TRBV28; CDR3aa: CASRAGGGNYGYTF; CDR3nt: TGTGCCAGCAGAGCAGGCGGGGGAAACTATGGCTACACCTTC
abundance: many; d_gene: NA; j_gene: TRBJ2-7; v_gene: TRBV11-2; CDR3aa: CASSFGQPGSYEQYF; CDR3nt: TGTGCCAGCAGCTTTGGACAGCCAGGGAGCTACGAGCAGTACTTC
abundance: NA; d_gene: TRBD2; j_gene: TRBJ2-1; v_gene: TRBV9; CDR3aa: CASSVDSSGGIQFF; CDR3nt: TGTGCCAGCAGCGTAGATTCTAGCGGGGGGATTCAGTTCTTC
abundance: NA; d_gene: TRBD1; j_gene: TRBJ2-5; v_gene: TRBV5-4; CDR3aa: CASSLAPTGVGETQYF; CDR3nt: TGTGCCAGCAGCTTGGCCCCAACAGGGGTCGGGGAGACCCAGTACTTC
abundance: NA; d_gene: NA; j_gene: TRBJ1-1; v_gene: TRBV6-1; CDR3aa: CASSFRLQGEAFF; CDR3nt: TGTGCCAGCAGTTTCCGCCTACAGGGTGAGGCTTTCTTT
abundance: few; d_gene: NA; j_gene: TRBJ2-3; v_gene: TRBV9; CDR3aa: CASSDAGQITDTQYF; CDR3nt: TGTGCCAGCAGCGACGCGGGACAGATCACAGATACGCAGTATTTT
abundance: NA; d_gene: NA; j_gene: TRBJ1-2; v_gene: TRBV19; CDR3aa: CASSIYEDGYTF; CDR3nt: TGTGCCAGTAGTATATATGAGGATGGCTACACCTTC
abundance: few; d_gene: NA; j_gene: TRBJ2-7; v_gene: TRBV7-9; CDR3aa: CASSSNTYEQYF; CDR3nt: TGTGCCAGCAGCTCGAACACCTACGAGCAGTACTTC
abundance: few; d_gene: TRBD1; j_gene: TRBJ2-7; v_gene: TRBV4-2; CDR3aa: CASSQDLRGQGAYEQYF; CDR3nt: TGTGCCAGCAGCCAAGATCTTCGGGGACAGGGGGCCTACGAGCAGTACTTC
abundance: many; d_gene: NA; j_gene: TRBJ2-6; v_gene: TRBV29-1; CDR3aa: CSVHSGSGANVLTF; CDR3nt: TGCAGCGTCCACTCAGGTTCTGGGGCCAACGTCCTGACTTTC
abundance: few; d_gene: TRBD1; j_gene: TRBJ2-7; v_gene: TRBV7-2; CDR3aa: CASSLTGDDEQYF; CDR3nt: TGTGCCAGCAGCTTGACAGGGGACGACGAGCAGTACTTC
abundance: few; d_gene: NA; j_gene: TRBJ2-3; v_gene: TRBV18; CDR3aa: CASSVSGGTDTQYF; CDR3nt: TGTGCCAGCTCTGTCTCCGGCGGGACAGATACGCAGTATTTT
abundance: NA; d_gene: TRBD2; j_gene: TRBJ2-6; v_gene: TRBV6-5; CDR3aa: CASMGGNSGANVLTF; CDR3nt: TGTGCCAGCATGGGGGGGAACTCTGGGGCCAACGTCCTGACTTTC
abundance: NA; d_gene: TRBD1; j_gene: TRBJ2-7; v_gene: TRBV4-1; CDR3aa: CASSQVPGQLYEQYF; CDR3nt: TGCGCCAGCAGCCAAGTCCCGGGACAGCTCTACGAGCAGTACTTC
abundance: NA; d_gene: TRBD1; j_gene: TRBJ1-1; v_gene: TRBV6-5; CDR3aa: CASRLGQGEAFF; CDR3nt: TGTGCCAGCAGACTAGGACAGGGAGAAGCTTTCTTT
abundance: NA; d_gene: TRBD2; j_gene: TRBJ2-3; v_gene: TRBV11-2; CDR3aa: CASSLAAGADTQYF; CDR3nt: TGTGCCAGCAGCTTAGCAGCGGGGGCAGATACGCAGTATTTT
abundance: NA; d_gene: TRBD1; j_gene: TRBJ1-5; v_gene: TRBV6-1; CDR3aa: CASHGTGAGDQPQHF; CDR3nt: TGTGCCAGTCATGGGACAGGCGCAGGGGATCAGCCCCAGCATTTT
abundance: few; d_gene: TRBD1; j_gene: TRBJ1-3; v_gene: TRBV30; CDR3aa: CAWLSTGAGTIYF; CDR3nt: TGTGCCTGGTTATCCACAGGGGCAGGGACCATATATTTT